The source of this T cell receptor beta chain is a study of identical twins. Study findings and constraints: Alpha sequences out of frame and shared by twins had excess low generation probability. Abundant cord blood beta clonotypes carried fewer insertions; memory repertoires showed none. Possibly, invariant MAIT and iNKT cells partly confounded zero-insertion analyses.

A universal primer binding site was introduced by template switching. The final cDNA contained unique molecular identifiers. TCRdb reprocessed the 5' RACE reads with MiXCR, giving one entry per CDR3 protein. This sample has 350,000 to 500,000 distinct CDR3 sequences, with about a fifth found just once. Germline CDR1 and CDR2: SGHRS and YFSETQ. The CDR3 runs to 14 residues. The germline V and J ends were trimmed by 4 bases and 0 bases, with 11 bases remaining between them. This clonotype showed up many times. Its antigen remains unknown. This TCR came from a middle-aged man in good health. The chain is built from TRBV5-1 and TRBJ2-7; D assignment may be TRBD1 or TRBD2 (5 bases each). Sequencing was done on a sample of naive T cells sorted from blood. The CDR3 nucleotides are TGCGCCAGCAGCCCTGGGACCCTCTCCTACGAGCAGTACTTC. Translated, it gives CASSPGTLSYEQYF.